This TCR beta chain was recorded in a study of shared clonotypes between healthy human individuals. Only in-frame clones appear in the TCRdb table, and some are missing; sequencing was by immunoSEQ multiplex PCR. The table includes around 2,000,000 clones, about 95% detected once. CD8 cells classed as naive were CD45RO-negative and positively selected for CCR7, excluding terminally differentiated effector memory CD45RA+ cells. Trimming stripped 2 bases from V and 0 bases from J, with 8 bases between. The germline CDR1 and CDR2 sequences are SQVTM and ANQGSEA. This CDR3 has 13 amino acids. The genes are TRBV29-1 and TRBJ2-7; D may be TRBD2 (5 bases). The sequence was obtained from a man younger than 35 in good health. The specimen sequenced was naive CD8+ T cells sorted from blood. CDR3 protein: CSVESGNSYEQYF. The CDR3 DNA sequence: TGCAGCGTTGAATCGGGGAACTCCTACGAGCAGTACTTC.